Here is one TCR beta chain with its context. Antigen specificity is unknown. This specimen comes from a study of T cell therapy after organ transplantation. This sample's time point: 20-29 weeks after completion of therapy. Trimming took 8 bases from V and 2 from J, leaving 16 bases between them. The germline V gene has CDR1 MNHNS and CDR2 SASEGT. The CDR3 runs to 14 residues. Assay: immunoSEQ multiplex PCR; the TCRdb copy retains only in-frame clones and omits some. The table includes over a thousand clones, roughly 60% detected once. The TCR originated in a human patient who had received a solid organ transplant and had CMV disease. These T cells may partly come from the graft donor. The J gene is TRBJ2-7, the V gene TRBV6-1; tentatively, D is TRBD1 (6 bases). This material consisted of CD8+ T cells from blood, taken after autologous CMV-specific T cell therapy. CDR3 residues: CASLGDIIPYEQYF. The CDR3 coding sequence is TGTGCCAGCCTGGGGGACATAATTCCCTACGAGCAGTACTTC.